The 5 T cell receptor beta chains below all came from one sample that was sequenced in a study of T cell responses to AZD1222 COVID-19 vaccine. TCRdb keeps only in-frame clones here, not all; method: immunoSEQ multiplex PCR. The table records about 150,000 clones, more than 80% of them present only once. This specimen was peripheral blood, taken 28 days after the second AZD1222 dose. Source of these receptors: an adult who received the AZD1222 COVID-19 vaccine.

This chain joins TRBV2 and TRBJ1-2; a weak D match, TRBD1 (6 bases). Trimming removed 7 bases from V and 7 bases from J, with 16 bases in between. This CDR3 is 13 amino acids long. In germline, CDR1 is SNHLY, CDR2 FYNNEI. The CDR3 DNA follows: TGTGCCAGCACCGAGGGGGGGGCAATTGGCTACACCTTC. Amino acids: CASTEGGAIGYTF.

This rearrangement joins TRBV5-4 to TRBJ1-4; unclear D gene. Germline CDR1 and CDR2: SGHNT and YYREEE (reference sequence). The V gene lost 5 bases and the J gene lost 0 bases, with 26 bases spanning the gap. CDR3 length: 20 amino acids. The CDR3 loop reads CASSHSSFAKDFATNEKLFF. The CDR3 nucleotides are TGTGCCAGCAGTCACAGCTCGTTCGCTAAAGATTTTGCAACTAATGAAAAACTGTTTTTT.

J is TRBJ2-5 and V is TRBV5-5, with TRBD2 matching 7 bases. The CDR3 sequence is 14 residues long. Germline V gene sequence: CDR1 SGHKS, CDR2 YYEKEE (reference sequence). V was clipped by 1 base and J by 5 bases; unmatched bases: 5. DNA for the CDR3: TGTGCCAGCAGCTTGCGGGCGGGAGTGGAGACCCAGTACTTC. It specifies CASSLRAGVETQYF.

This CDR3 reads CASRSGLAGRSGELFF. In nucleotides, the CDR3 is TGCGCCAGCAGAAGCGGACTAGCGGGGAGGTCCGGGGAGCTGTTTTTT. This sequence joins TRBV4-1 and TRBJ2-2; 12 bases match TRBD2. This CDR3 spans 16 amino acids. The V and J ends lost 6 bases and 6 bases, in that order; junction bases with no gene match: 8. Germline V gene sequence: CDR1 MGHRA, CDR2 YSYEKL.

This clone was counted once. The V gene is TRBV30, the J gene TRBJ1-2; 7 positions match TRBD1. Germline-derived CDR1 and CDR2 are GTSNPN and SVGIG (reference sequence). The junction had 4 bases not matched to a gene; V was cut back by 2 bases and J by 7 bases. The CDR3 runs 12 residues. The CDR3 DNA follows: TGTGCCTGGAGTAGGGGGCTGGGTGGCTACACCTTC. Amino acid sequence: CAWSRGLGGYTF.